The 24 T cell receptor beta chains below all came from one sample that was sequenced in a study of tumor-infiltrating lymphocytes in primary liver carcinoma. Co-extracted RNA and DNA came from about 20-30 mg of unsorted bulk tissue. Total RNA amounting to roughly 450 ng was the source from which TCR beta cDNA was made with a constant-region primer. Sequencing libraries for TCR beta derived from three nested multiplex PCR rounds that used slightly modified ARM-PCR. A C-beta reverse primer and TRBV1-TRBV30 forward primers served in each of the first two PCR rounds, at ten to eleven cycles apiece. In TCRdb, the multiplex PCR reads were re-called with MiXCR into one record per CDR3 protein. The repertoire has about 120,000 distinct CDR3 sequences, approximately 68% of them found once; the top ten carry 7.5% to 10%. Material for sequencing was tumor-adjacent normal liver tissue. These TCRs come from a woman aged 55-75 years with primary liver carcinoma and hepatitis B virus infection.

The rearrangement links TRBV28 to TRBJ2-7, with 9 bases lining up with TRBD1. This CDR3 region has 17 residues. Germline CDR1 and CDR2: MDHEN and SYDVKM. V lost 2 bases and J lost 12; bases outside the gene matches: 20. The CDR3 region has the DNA TGTGCCAGCAGTTTAGGACTACCGGGACAGGGCCGGCTTAAGTGGTACTTC. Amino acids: CASSLGLPGQGRLKWYF.

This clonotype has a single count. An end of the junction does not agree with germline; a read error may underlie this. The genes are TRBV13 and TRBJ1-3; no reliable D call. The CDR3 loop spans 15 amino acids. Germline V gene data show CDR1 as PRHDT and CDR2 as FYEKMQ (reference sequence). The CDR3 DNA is TGTGCCAGCAGTCGTCAGACAAGCTCTGGAAACACCATATATTTC. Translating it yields CASSRQTSSGNTIYF.

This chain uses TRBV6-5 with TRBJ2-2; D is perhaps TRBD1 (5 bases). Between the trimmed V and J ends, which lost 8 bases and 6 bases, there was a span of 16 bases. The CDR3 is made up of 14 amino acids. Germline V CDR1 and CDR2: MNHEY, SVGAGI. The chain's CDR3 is CASGRTGSSGELFF. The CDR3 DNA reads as TGTGCCAGCGGACGCACAGGATCTTCCGGGGAGCTGTTTTTT.

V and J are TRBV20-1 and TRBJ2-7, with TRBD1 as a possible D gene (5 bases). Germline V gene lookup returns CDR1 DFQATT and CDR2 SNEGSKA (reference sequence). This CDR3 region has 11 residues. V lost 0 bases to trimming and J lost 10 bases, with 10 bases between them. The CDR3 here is CSAREGPAQYF. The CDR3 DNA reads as TGCAGTGCTAGAGAGGGGCCAGCCCAGTACTTC.

The CDR3 sequence: CSAQGSASRSSEQYF. The DNA for the CDR3 is TGCAGTGCTCAGGGGTCGGCTAGTCGCTCCAGCGAGCAGTACTTC. The chain couples TRBV20-1 to TRBJ2-7, with D maybe TRBD1 (6 bases). Germline V lookup: CDR1 DFQATT, CDR2 SNEGSKA (reference sequence). The V gene lost 5 bases and the J gene lost 6 bases, with 23 bases spanning the gap. The CDR3 totals 15 residues.

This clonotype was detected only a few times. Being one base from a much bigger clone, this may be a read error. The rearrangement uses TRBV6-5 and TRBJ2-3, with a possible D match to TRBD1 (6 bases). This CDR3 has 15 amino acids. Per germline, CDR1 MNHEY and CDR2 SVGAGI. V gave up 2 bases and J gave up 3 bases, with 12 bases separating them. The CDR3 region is CASSYTVQGTDTQYF. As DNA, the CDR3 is TGTGCCAGCAGTTACACCGTACAGGGAACAGATACGCAGTATTTT.

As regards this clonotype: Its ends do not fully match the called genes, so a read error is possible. CDR3 amino acids: CASNVGGWTGSDEQYF. The DNA for the CDR3 is TGTGCCAGCAACGTAGGGGGGTGGACAGGGTCTGACGAGCAGTACTTC. V and J are TRBV9 and TRBJ2-7; 8 bases are shared with TRBD1. The CDR3 consists of 16 residues. Per germline, CDR1 SGDLS and CDR2 YYNGEE.

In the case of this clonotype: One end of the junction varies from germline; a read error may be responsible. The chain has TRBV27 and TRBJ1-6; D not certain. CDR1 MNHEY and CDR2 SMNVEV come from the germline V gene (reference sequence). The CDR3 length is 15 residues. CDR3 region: CASNLSGMNNSPLHF. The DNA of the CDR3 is TGTGCCAGCAATTTATCAGGAATGAATAATTCACCCCTCCACTTT.

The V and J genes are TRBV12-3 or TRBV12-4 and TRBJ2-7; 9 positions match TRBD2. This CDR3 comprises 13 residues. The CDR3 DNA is TGTGTCGGCAGTTTTAGCGGGAGTCGCGAGCAGTACTTC. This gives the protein CVGSFSGSREQYF.

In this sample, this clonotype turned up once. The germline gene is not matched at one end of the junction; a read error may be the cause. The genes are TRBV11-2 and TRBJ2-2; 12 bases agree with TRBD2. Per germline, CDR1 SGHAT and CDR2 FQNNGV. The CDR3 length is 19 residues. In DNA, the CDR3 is TGCACCAGCAGCCCCGACCTCAGGACTAGCGGGATGGGGACCGGGGAGCTGTTTTTT. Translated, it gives CTSSPDLRTSGMGTGELFF.

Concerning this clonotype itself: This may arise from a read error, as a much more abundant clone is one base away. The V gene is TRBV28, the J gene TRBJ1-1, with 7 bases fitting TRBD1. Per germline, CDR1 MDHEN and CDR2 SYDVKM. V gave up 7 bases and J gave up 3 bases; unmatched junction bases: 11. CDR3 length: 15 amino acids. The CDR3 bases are TGTGCCAGCATTCCCCTCGACAGGGAGGACACTGAAGCTTTCTTT. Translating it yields CASIPLDREDTEAFF.

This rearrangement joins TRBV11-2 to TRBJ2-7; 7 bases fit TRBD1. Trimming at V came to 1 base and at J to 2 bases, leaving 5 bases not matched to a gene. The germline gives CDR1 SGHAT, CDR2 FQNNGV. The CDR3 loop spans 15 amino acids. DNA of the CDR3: TGTGCCAGCAGCTTAGGACAGGGTACCCCCTACGAGCAGTACTTC. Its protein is CASSLGQGTPYEQYF.

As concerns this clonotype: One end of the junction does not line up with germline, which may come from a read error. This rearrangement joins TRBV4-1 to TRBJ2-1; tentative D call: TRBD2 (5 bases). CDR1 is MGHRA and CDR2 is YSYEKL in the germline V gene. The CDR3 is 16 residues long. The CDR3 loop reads CASGQVVRGRYNEQFF. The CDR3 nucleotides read TGCGCCAGCGGCCAAGTGGTGAGAGGGCGCTACAATGAGCAGTTCTTC.

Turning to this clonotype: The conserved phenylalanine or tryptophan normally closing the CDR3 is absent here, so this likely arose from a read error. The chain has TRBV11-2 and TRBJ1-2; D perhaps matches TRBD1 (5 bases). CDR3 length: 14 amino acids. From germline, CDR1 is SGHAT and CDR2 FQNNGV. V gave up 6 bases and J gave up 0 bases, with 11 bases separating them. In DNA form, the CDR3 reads TGTGCCAGCAGTTATTCACAGGCTAACTATGGCTACACCCTC. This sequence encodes CASSYSQANYGYTL.

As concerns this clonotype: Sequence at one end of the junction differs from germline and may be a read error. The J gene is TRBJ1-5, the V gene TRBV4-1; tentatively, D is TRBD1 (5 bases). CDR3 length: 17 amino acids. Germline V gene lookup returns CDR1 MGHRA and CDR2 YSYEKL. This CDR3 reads CASSPWGLRRINQPQHF. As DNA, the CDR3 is TGCGCCAGCAGCCCTTGGGGCCTTCGGCGAATCAATCAGCCTCAGCATTTT.

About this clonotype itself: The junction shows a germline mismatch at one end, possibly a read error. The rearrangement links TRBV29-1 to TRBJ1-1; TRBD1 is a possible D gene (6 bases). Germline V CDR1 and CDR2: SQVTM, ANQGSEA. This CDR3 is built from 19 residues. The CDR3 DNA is TGCAGCCTTGTTAGAAGATCTTCGGAAGGGGGGCCTAAAAACACTGAAGCTCTCTTT. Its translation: CSLVRRSSEGGPKNTEALF.

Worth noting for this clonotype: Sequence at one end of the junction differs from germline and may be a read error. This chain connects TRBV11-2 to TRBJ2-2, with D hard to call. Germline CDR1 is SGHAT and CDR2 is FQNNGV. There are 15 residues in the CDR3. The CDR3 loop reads CANSPPQVPTGELFF. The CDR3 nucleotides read TGTGCCAACAGCCCTCCACAAGTACCGACCGGGGAGCTGTTTTTT.

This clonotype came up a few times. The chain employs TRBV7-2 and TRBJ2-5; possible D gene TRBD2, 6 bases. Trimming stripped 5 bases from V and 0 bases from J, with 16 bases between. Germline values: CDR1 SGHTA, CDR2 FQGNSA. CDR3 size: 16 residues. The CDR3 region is CASSAPGLPNQETQYF. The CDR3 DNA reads TGTGCCAGCAGCGCACCGGGACTCCCCAACCAAGAGACCCAGTACTTC.

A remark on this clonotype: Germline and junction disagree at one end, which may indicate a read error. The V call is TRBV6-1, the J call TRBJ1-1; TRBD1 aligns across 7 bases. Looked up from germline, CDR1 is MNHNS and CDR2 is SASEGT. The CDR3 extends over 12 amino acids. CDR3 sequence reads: CANSASGTAGLF. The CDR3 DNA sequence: TGTGCCAACAGTGCTTCCGGGACAGCAGGTCTCTTT.

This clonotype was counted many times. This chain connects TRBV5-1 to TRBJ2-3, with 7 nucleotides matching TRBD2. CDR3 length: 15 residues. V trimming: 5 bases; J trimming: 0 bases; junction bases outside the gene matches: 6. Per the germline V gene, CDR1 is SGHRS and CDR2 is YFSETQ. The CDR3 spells CASSGYSGSTDTQYF. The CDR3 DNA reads TGCGCCAGCAGTGGATATAGCGGGAGCACAGATACGCAGTATTTT.

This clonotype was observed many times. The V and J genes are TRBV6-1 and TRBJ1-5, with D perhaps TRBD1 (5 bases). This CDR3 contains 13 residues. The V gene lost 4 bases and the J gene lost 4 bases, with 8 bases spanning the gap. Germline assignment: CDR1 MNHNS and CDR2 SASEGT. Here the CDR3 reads CASSAQGNQPQHF. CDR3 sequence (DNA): TGTGCCAGCAGTGCTCAGGGTAATCAGCCCCAGCATTTT.

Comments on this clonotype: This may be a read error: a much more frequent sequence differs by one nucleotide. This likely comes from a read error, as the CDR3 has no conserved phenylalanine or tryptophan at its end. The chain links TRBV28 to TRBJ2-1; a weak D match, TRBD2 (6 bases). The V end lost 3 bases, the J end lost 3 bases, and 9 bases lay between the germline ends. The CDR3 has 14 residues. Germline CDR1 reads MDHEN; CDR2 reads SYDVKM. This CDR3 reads CASSFAGSYNEQFI. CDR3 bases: TGTGCCAGCAGTTTTGCGGGAAGCTACAATGAGCAGTTCATC.

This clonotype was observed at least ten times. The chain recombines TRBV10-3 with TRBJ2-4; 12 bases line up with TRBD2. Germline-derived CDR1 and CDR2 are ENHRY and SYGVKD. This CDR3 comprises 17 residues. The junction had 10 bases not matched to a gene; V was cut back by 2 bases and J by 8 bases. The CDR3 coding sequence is TGTGCCATCAGTGAGGCCCGACTAGCGGGAGAGTCGGACATTCAGTACTTC. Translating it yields CAISEARLAGESDIQYF.

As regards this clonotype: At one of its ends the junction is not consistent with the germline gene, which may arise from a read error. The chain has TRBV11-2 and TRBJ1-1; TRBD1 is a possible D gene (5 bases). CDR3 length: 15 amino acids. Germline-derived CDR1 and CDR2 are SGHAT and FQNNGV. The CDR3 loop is CDSSLSQLMGAEAFF. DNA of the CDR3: TGTGACAGCAGTCTATCCCAGTTGATGGGGGCTGAAGCTTTCTTT.